The 4 T cell receptor beta chains presented below share a single source sample, sequenced in a study of T cells in Graves' hyperthyroidism and ophthalmopathy. From RNA transcripts, TCR beta CDR3 regions were amplified. With the HTBI primer set, the TCR CDR3 went through a first round of RT-PCR. A single record per CDR3 protein comes from TCRdb applying MiXCR to the multiplex PCR reads. This table has about 290,000 distinct CDR3 sequences, more than 10% appearing once. Material for sequencing was blood. The receptors here all came from a woman aged 25 to 39 with Graves' hyperthyroidism that later progressed to Graves' ophthalmopathy.

This clonotype was counted many times. The chain uses TRBV7-9 and TRBJ2-5; the D gene is possibly TRBD1 (6 bases). V gave up 8 bases and J gave up 13 bases, with 29 bases separating them. The CDR3 covers 15 residues. The germline CDR1 and CDR2 sequences are SEHNR and FQNEAQ (reference sequence). The CDR3 here is CASRSFRDKALSLYF. The CDR3 coding sequence is TGTGCCAGCCGCTCCTTCCGGGACAAGGCCCTAAGTTTGTACTTC. Full variable domain (rest looked up from reference TRBV7-9 and TRBJ2-5): DTGVSQNPRHKITKRGQNVTFRCDPISEHNRLYWYRQTLGQGPEFLTYFQNEAQLEKSRLLSDRFSAERPKGSFSTLEIQRTEQGDSAMYLCASRSFRDKALSLYFGPGTRLLVL.

The rearrangement joins TRBV9 to TRBJ1-2; 10 bases agree with TRBD1. Per germline, CDR1 SGDLS and CDR2 YYNGEE. CDR3 size: 16 residues. Trimming cost V 4 bases and J 4 bases; bases outside gene matches: 10. The CDR3 sequence is CASSIRRDRGFYGYTF. DNA of the CDR3: TGTGCCAGCAGCATACGCCGGGACAGGGGCTTCTATGGCTACACCTTC.

Only a few counts were recorded for this clonotype. A clone one base away is much larger, so this may be a read error. V is TRBV6-5 and J is TRBJ1-1; D might be TRBD1 (6 bases). This CDR3 region has 15 residues. Trimming pared 1 base from V and 5 bases from J, leaving 14 bases between. The V gene's germline CDR1 is MNHEY and CDR2 SVGAGI. CDR3 nucleotide sequence: TGTGCCAGCAGTTACTTGATCAGTACAGGGACTGAAGCTTTCTTT. Residues: CASSYLISTGTEAFF.

V usage is TRBV19 and J usage is TRBJ1-4; D perhaps matches TRBD1 (5 bases). The CDR3 loop spans 13 amino acids. Germline V lookup: CDR1 LNHDA, CDR2 SQIVND (reference sequence). Trimming removed 10 bases at V and 4 bases at J, with 13 bases between. CDR3 residues: CATGGQFNEKLFF. The CDR3 DNA reads as TGTGCCACTGGGGGTCAATTTAATGAAAAACTGTTTTTT.